These 2 T cell receptor beta chains were sequenced from one sample in a study of blood T cell repertoires in COVID-19. Measured with immunoSEQ multiplex PCR; TCRdb has only the in-frame clones, and not every one. The data show 190,000 or so clones, approximately 88% seen once. The material sequenced was peripheral blood. The source of these receptors is a woman in her twenties or thirties with acute or convalescent COVID-19.

This rearrangement joins TRBV6-5 to TRBJ2-1; 12 bases are shared with TRBD2. Germline V gene data show CDR1 as MNHEY and CDR2 as SVGAGI. The trim removed 6 bases at V and 9 bases at J, leaving 6 bases unmatched. This CDR3 spans 14 amino acids. Written as DNA, the CDR3 is TGTGCCAGCAGAGGACTAGCGGGATTTGGTGAGCAGTTCTTC. It specifies CASRGLAGFGEQFF.

The rearrangement uses TRBV21-1 and TRBJ2-7; TRBD2 is the table's D call and was not checked against the DNA. TRBV21-1 is flagged as a pseudogene. The CDR3 is made up of 13 amino acids. The CDR3: CARGTKIVDEQYF. The CDR3 DNA sequence: TGTGCCAGAGGGACTAAAATCGTGGACGAGCAGTACTTC.